These 25 T cell receptor beta chains originate from one sample sequenced in a study of cytomegalovirus exposure and HLA in healthy donors. A multiplex PCR was run with 60 Vbeta primers and 13 Jbeta primers. Some clones are missing from TCRdb's copy, which holds only in-frame ones; the method was immunoSEQ multiplex PCR. The sample records 150,000 to 200,000 clones, more than 70% being singletons. The sample consisted of PBMCs. Receptors were obtained from a woman in her forties in good health and CMV-seropositive.

The rearrangement links TRBV11-1 to TRBJ2-5, with TRBD2 matching 10 bases. The end of the DNA fits TRBJ2-7 better, so the J call may be wrong. The CDR3 runs to 16 residues. The V gene's germline CDR1 is SGHAT and CDR2 FQDESV (reference sequence). The CDR3 DNA sequence: TGTGCCAGCAGCATGAGAGGGGGACTAGCGCCTTACGAGCAGTACTTC. As protein: CASSMRGGLAPYEQYF.

V usage is TRBV28 and J usage is TRBJ2-3, with TRBD1 identical over 9 bases. There are 17 residues in the CDR3. CDR1 and CDR2 (germline): MDHEN, SYDVKM. The trim removed 3 bases at V and 0 bases at J, leaving 7 bases unmatched. In nucleotides, the CDR3 is TGTGCCAGCAGTTTCGGGACAGGGTATTCTAGCACAGATACGCAGTATTTT. It is translated as CASSFGTGYSSTDTQYF.

A note on this clone: The junction differs from germline at one of its ends, possibly a read error. The chain couples TRBV19 to TRBJ1-5, with 8 bases lining up with TRBD1. Germline CDR1 and CDR2: LNHDA and SQIVND (reference sequence). The CDR3 spans 12 residues. CDR3 residues: CASSSQGQAPFF. The CDR3 region has the DNA TGTGCCAGTAGTTCCCAGGGACAGGCACCCTTTTTT. The whole variable domain, remainder taken from reference TRBV19 and TRBJ1-5, is DGGITQSPKYLFRKEGQNVTLSCEQNLNHDAMYWYRQDPGQGLRLIYYSQIVNDFQKGDIAEGYSVSREKKESFPLTVTSAQKNPTAFYLCASSSQGQAPFFGDGTRLSIL.

In its sample, this clone was seen once. The chain uses TRBV2 and TRBJ1-1; D call uncertain. Germline CDR1 is SNHLY and CDR2 is FYNNEI. Between the trimmed V and J ends, which lost 8 bases and 1 base, there was a span of 2 bases. This CDR3 has 10 residues. The CDR3 DNA reads as TGTGCCAGCCGGAACACTGAAGCTTTCTTT. Translated, it gives CASRNTEAFF.

This chain uses TRBV7-9 with TRBJ2-3, with D possibly matching TRBD1 (5 bases). The V gene's germline CDR1 is SEHNR and CDR2 FQNEAQ (reference sequence). The V and J ends lost 5 bases and 3 bases respectively, with 15 bases between them. The CDR3 has 15 residues. CDR3 residues: CASSPTALGTDTQYF. The DNA for the CDR3 is TGTGCCAGCAGCCCGACAGCTTTAGGAACAGATACGCAGTATTTT.

This clone has only a few counts. The rearrangement joins TRBV9 to TRBJ1-1, with a weak D call TRBD1 (6 bases). V was shortened by 0 bases and J by 5 bases, with 14 bases between the two germline ends. Germline V gene data show CDR1 as SGDLS and CDR2 as YYNGEE. The CDR3 extends over 15 amino acids. CDR3 region: CASSVGGGGRTEAFF. In DNA, the CDR3 is TGTGCCAGCAGCGTAGGCGGGGGGGGGCGGACTGAAGCTTTCTTT.

This clone was observed a single time. V and J are TRBV5-5 and TRBJ2-3, with 9 bases that match TRBD2. Germline V lookup: CDR1 SGHKS, CDR2 YYEKEE (reference sequence). The J segment lost 2 bases and the V segment lost 0 bases, leaving 7 bases of the junction unmatched. The CDR3 sequence is 17 residues long. The CDR3 here is CASSLVPGLALTDTQYF. The CDR3 bases are TGTGCCAGCAGCTTGGTCCCGGGACTAGCCCTCACAGATACGCAGTATTTT.

On this clone itself: A read error may produce the germline difference seen at one junction end. V is TRBV7-9 and J is TRBJ1-3, with D hard to call. Germline CDR1 reads SEHNR; CDR2 reads FQNEAQ (reference sequence). The CDR3 is 13 residues long. Here the CDR3 reads CSSSLVEGNTIYF. CDR3 nucleotides: TGTTCCAGCAGCTTAGTGGAGGGAAACACCATATATTTT.

The genes are TRBV6-5 and TRBJ2-1; no firm D call. CDR3 length equals 13 residues. The germline V gene encodes CDR1 MNHEY and CDR2 SVGAGI. Trimming removed 8 bases from V and 10 bases from J, with 18 bases in between. CDR3 amino acids: CASQPSVGFEQFF. In DNA form, the CDR3 reads TGTGCCAGCCAGCCGTCAGTGGGCTTCGAGCAGTTCTTC.

The chain recombines TRBV19 with TRBJ2-3, with TRBD2 as a possible D gene (6 bases). From germline, CDR1 is LNHDA and CDR2 SQIVND (reference sequence). The length of the CDR3 is 14 residues. V was clipped by 3 bases and J by 5 bases, with 12 bases between them. CDR3 sequence: CASSISSEGDTQYF. CDR3 sequence (DNA): TGTGCCAGTAGTATCTCTAGCGAGGGAGATACGCAGTATTTT.

The chain links TRBV19 to TRBJ1-1; 9 nucleotides align to TRBD1. This CDR3 spans 15 amino acids. Germline-derived CDR1 and CDR2 are LNHDA and SQIVND (reference sequence). Trimming at V came to 6 bases and at J to 9 bases, leaving 14 bases not matched to a gene. In DNA, the CDR3 is TGTGCCAGTAGCAAACTTCAACAGGGGGCGCGAAAAGCTTTCTTT. This translates into CASSKLQQGARKAFF.

The CDR3 is CASGFLGQQETQYF. The DNA of the CDR3 is TGTGCCAGCGGGTTCCTGGGCCAGCAAGAGACCCAGTACTTC. The genes are TRBV2 and TRBJ2-5; no clear D gene. The CDR3 sequence is 14 residues long. CDR1 SNHLY and CDR2 FYNNEI come from the germline V gene. The V end was cut by 8 bases, the J end by 2 bases, with 15 bases between.

The chain combines TRBV12-5 with TRBJ1-1; 12 bases map to TRBD1. The V segment lost 2 bases and the J segment 5 bases; nucleotides outside the gene matches: 21. In germline, CDR1 is LGHNT, CDR2 FRNRAP. The CDR3 runs to 21 residues. The CDR3 region is CASGLSLFPVGTGGEGTEAFF. In DNA, the CDR3 is TGTGCTAGTGGTTTGTCCCTGTTTCCCGTTGGGACAGGGGGCGAGGGAACTGAAGCTTTCTTT.

This rearrangement joins TRBV7-9 to TRBJ2-4, with D perhaps TRBD1 (6 bases). V lost 6 bases to trimming and J lost 3 bases, with 18 bases between them. The CDR3 sequence is 16 residues long. In germline, CDR1 is SEHNR, CDR2 FQNEAQ (reference sequence). The CDR3 is CASRPGGGAGKNIQYF. The CDR3 bases are TGTGCCAGCAGACCGGGTGGGGGCGCCGGCAAAAACATTCAGTACTTC.

This clone has more than one count but fewer than ten. This chain uses TRBV14 with TRBJ2-7, with a weak D call TRBD1 (6 bases). The ends were cut back, 4 bases at V and 6 bases at J, with 13 bases in the middle. This CDR3 contains 13 residues. The germline V gene has CDR1 SGHDN and CDR2 FVKESK. As DNA, the CDR3 is TGTGCCAGCAGCCGACAAACAGGGTGCGAGCAGTACTTC. Its protein product is CASSRQTGCEQYF.

The chain links TRBV9 to TRBJ2-5, with 7 bases aligning to TRBD2. The closer fit of TRBJ2-7 to the DNA end suggests the J call may be wrong. The CDR3 sequence is 15 residues long. Germline V gene data show CDR1 as SGDLS and CDR2 as YYNGEE. The CDR3 DNA sequence: TGTGCCAGCAGCCTGGGGGGGGAGAGCTCCTACGAGCAGTACTTC. Its protein is CASSLGGESSYEQYF.

The rearrangement joins TRBV7-9 to TRBJ2-7, with D possibly being TRBD2 (5 bases). Trimming took off 5 bases at V and 0 bases at J, with 17 bases between the two ends. Per germline, CDR1 SEHNR and CDR2 FQNEAQ (reference sequence). This CDR3 has 16 amino acids. DNA for the CDR3: TGTGCCAGCAGCCCTTCCTTTCGGGATTCCTCCTACGAGCAGTACTTC. It specifies CASSPSFRDSSYEQYF.

The rearrangement joins TRBV25-1 to TRBJ2-7, with no clear D. V gave up 1 base and J gave up 2 bases, with 6 bases separating them. The V gene's germline CDR1 is MGHDK and CDR2 SYGVNS. The CDR3 runs to 13 residues. CDR3 protein: CASSESLAYEQYF. For the CDR3, the DNA is TGTGCCAGCAGTGAATCACTGGCCTACGAGCAGTACTTC.

There are a few counts of this clone. The chain uses TRBV20-1 and TRBJ2-1; 7 nucleotides match TRBD1. The CDR3 runs to 11 residues. The V gene end was trimmed by 6 bases and the J gene end by 7 bases; junction bases not matched to a gene: 3. Germline CDR1 DFQATT, CDR2 SNEGSKA (reference sequence). The CDR3: CSASTGNEQFF. CDR3 coding DNA: TGCAGTGCGTCGACAGGGAATGAGCAGTTCTTC.

J is TRBJ2-1 and V is TRBV7-3; weak D call: TRBD2 (5 bases). Germline V gene sequence: CDR1 SGHTA, CDR2 FQGTGA. Trimming left V 2 bases short and J 0 bases short, with 8 bases between. The length of the CDR3 is 15 residues. The CDR3 DNA reads as TGTGCCAGCAGCTTATCGGGGAGCTCCTACAATGAGCAGTTCTTC. It specifies CASSLSGSSYNEQFF. The whole variable domain, remainder taken from reference TRBV7-3 and TRBJ2-1, is GAGVSQTPSNKVTEKGKYVELRCDPISGHTALYWYRQSLGQGPEFLIYFQGTGAADDSGLPNDRFFAVRPEGSVSTLKIQRTERGDSAVYLCASSLSGSSYNEQFFGPGTRLTVL.

This clone was seen more than once but under ten times. The chain combines TRBV11-3 with TRBJ2-7; D might be TRBD1 (5 bases). Trimming removed 4 bases from V and 3 bases from J, with 16 bases in between. The length of the CDR3 is 15 residues. Germline CDR1 and CDR2: SGHNT and YENEEA. DNA of the CDR3: TGTGCCAGCAGCTCCGGACATCCGGGCAACTACGAGCAGTACTTC. This sequence encodes CASSSGHPGNYEQYF.

The rearrangement links TRBV7-8 to TRBJ1-1; 8 bases match TRBD1. Per germline, CDR1 SGHVS and CDR2 FQNEAQ. V lost 5 bases, J lost 3 bases, and 8 bases stayed unmatched. The CDR3 spans 15 residues. CDR3 DNA: TGTGCCAGCAGCCCTAGGACAGGGATTGACACTGAAGCTTTCTTT. Translating gives CASSPRTGIDTEAFF.

This clone was detected many times. The CDR3 loop is CASSMGLEQYF. The CDR3 DNA follows: TGTGCCAGTAGTATGGGGCTCGAGCAGTACTTC. The gene calls are TRBV19 and TRBJ2-7, with a weak D call TRBD1 (5 bases). Per germline, CDR1 LNHDA and CDR2 SQIVND (reference sequence). The germline V and J ends were trimmed by 3 bases and 6 bases, with 6 bases remaining between them. There are 11 residues in the CDR3.

This clone has only one observation. The chain couples TRBV19 to TRBJ2-1; 9 bases line up with TRBD2. This CDR3 is built from 16 residues. Unmatched junction bases numbered 8, after V lost 5 bases and J lost 3 bases. Looked up from germline, CDR1 is LNHDA and CDR2 is SQIVND (reference sequence). Written as DNA, the CDR3 is TGTGCCAGTAGTCTACCGGGACTAGCTAACTACAATGAGCAGTTCTTC. Translation gives CASSLPGLANYNEQFF.

The V and J genes are TRBV5-1 and TRBJ2-5; the match to TRBD1 covers 10 bases. V was pared by 5 bases and J by 1 base, with 8 bases of the junction left unmatched. The CDR3 runs to 16 residues. Germline CDR1 SGHRS, CDR2 YFSETQ. In nucleotides, the CDR3 is TGCGCCAGCAGATCCGGGACAGGGGATCTCCAAGAGACCCAGTACTTC. The encoded protein is CASRSGTGDLQETQYF. Using reference TRBV5-1 and TRBJ2-5 for the parts outside the CDR3, the full variable domain is KAGVTQTPRYLIKTRGQQVTLSCSPISGHRSVSWYQQTPGQGLQFLFEYFSETQRNKGNFPGRFSGRQFSNSRSEMNVSTLELGDSALYLCASRSGTGDLQETQYFGPGTRLLVL.